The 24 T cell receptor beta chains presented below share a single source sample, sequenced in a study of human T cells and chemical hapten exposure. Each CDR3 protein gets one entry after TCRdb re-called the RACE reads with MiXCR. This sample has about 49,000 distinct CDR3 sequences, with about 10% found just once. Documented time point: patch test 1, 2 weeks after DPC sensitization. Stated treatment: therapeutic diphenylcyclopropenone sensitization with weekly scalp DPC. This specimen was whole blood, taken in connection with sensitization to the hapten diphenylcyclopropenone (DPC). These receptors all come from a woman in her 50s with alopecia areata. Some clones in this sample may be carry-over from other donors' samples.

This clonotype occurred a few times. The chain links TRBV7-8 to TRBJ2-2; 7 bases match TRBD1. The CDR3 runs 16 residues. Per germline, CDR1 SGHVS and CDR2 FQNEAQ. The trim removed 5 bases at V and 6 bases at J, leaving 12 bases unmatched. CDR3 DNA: TGTGCCAGCAGCCCCCGCGGACAGGTGTTCCCCGGGGAGCTGTTTTTT. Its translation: CASSPRGQVFPGELFF.

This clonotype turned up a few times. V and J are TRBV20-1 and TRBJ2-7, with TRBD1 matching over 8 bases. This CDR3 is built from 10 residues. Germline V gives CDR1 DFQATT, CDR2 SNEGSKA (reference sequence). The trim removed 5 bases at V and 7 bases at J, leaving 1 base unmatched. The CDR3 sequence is CSADRGEQYF. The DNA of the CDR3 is TGCAGTGCTGACAGGGGTGAGCAGTACTTC.

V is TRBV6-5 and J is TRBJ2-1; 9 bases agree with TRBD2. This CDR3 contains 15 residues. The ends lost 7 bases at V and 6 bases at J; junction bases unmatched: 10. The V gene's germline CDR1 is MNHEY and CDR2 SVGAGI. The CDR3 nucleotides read TGTGCCAGCACGCGGGAGGGCCTAGGAGGCAATGAGCAGTTCTTC. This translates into CASTREGLGGNEQFF.

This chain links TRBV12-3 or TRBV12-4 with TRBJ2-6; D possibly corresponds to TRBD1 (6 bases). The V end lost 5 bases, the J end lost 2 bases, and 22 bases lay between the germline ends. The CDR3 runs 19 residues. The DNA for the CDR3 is TGTGCCAGCAGTACTCCGCGACAGGATCTCTTGGCTGGGGCCAACGTCCTGACTTTC. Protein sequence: CASSTPRQDLLAGANVLTF.

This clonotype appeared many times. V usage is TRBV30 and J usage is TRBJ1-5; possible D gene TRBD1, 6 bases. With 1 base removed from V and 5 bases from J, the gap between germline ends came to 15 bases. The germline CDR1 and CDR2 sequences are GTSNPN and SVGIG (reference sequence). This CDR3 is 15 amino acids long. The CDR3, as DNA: TGTGCCTGGAGTGAACAGGGAGTGTGGGATCAGCCCCAGCATTTT. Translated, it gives CAWSEQGVWDQPQHF.

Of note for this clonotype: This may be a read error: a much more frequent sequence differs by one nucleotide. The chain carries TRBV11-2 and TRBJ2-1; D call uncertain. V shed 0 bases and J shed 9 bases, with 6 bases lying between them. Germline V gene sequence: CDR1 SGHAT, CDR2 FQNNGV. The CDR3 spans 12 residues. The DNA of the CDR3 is TGTGCCAGCAGCTTAGATGACGGTGAGCAGTTCTTC. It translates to CASSLDDGEQFF.

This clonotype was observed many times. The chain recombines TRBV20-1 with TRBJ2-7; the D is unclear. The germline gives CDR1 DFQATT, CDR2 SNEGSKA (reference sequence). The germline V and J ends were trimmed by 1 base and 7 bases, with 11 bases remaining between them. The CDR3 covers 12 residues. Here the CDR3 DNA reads TGCAGTGCTAGAGTACTACAGATAGAGCAGTACTTC. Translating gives CSARVLQIEQYF.

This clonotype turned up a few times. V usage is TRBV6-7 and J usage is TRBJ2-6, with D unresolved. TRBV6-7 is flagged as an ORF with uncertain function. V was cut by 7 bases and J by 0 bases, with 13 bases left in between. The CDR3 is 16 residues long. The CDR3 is CASKEQVPSGANVLTF. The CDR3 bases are TGTGCCAGCAAGGAGCAAGTCCCCTCTGGGGCCAACGTCCTGACTTTC.

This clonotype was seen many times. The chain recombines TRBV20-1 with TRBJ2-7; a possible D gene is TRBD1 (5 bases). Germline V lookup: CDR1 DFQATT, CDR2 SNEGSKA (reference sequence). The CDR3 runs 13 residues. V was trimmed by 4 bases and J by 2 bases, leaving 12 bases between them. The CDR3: CSAKQQVPYEQYF. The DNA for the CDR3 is TGCAGTGCTAAGCAACAGGTTCCCTACGAGCAGTACTTC.

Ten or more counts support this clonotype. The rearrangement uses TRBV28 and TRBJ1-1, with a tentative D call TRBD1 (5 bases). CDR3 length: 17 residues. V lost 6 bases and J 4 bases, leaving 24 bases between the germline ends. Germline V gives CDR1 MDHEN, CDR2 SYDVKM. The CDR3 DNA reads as TGTGCCAGCAGCTACCGGTCCAGGGTTGTACGAGGCACTGAAGCTTTCTTT. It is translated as CASSYRSRVVRGTEAFF.

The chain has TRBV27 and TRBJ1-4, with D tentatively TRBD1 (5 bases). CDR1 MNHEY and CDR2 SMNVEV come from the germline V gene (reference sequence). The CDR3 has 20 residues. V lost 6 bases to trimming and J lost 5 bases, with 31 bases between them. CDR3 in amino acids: CASSFRFTSFVQGVNEKLFF. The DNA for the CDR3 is TGTGCCAGCAGCTTCCGATTCACTTCTTTTGTTCAGGGAGTAAATGAAAAACTGTTTTTT. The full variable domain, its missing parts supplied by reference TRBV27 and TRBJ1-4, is EAQVTQNPRYLITVTGKKLTVTCSQNMNHEYMSWYRQDPGLGLRQIYYSMNVEVTDKGDVPEGYKVSRKEKRNFPLILESPSPNQTSLYFCASSFRFTSFVQGVNEKLFFGSGTQLSVL.

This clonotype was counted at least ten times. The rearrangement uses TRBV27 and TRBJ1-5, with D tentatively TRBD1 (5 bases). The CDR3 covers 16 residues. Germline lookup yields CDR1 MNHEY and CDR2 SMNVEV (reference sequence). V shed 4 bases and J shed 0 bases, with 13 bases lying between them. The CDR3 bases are TGTGCCAGCAGTTCTAGTAGGGGCTATAGCAATCAGCCCCAGCATTTT. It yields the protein CASSSSRGYSNQPQHF.

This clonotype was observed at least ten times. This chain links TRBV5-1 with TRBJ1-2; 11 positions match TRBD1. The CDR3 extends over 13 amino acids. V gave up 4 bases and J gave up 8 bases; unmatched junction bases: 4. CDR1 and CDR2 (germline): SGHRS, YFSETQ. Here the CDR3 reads CASSRDRGNGYTF. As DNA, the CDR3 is TGCGCCAGCAGCCGGGACAGGGGGAACGGCTACACCTTC.

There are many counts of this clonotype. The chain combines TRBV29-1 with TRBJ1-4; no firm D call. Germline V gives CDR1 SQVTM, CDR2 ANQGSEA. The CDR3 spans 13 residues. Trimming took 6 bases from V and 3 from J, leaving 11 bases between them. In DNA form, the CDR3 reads TGCAGCGTCCAAGCTCTCGCTAATGAAAAACTGTTTTTT. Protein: CSVQALANEKLFF. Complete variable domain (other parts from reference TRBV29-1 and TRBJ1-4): SAVISQKPSRDICQRGTSLTIQCQVDSQVTMMFWYRQQPGQSLTLIATANQGSEATYESGFVIDKFPISRPNLTFSTLTVSNMSPEDSSIYLCSVQALANEKLFFGSGTQLSVL.

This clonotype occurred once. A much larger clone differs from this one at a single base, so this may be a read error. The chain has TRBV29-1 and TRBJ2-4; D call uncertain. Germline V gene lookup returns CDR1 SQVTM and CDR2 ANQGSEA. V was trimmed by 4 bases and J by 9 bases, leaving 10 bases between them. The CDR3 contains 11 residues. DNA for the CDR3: TGCAGCGTTGCCGCACCTAGCATTCAGTACTTC. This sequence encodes CSVAAPSIQYF.

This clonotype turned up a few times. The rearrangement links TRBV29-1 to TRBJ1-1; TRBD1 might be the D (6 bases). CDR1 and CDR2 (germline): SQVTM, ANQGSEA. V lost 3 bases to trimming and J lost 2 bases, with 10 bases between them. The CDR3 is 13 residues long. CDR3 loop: CSVETGPNTEAFF. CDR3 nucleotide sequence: TGCAGCGTTGAGACAGGCCCCAACACTGAAGCTTTCTTT. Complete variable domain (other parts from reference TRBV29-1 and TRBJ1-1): SAVISQKPSRDICQRGTSLTIQCQVDSQVTMMFWYRQQPGQSLTLIATANQGSEATYESGFVIDKFPISRPNLTFSTLTVSNMSPEDSSIYLCSVETGPNTEAFFGQGTRLTVV.

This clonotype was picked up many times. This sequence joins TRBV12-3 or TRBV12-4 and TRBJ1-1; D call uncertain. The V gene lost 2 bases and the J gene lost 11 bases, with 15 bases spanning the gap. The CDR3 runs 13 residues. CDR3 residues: CASSLSDRARAFF. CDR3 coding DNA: TGTGCCAGCAGTTTATCGGATCGGGCTCGCGCTTTCTTT.

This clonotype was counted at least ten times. CDR3 sequence (DNA): TGTGCCTGGGGGACTAGCGGGTACAATGAGCAGTTCTTC. It encodes CAWGTSGYNEQFF. The chain combines TRBV30 with TRBJ2-1; 12 bases match TRBD2. This CDR3 region has 13 residues. The germline CDR1 and CDR2 sequences are GTSNPN and SVGIG (reference sequence). The junction had 0 bases not matched to a gene; V was cut back by 5 bases and J by 4 bases.

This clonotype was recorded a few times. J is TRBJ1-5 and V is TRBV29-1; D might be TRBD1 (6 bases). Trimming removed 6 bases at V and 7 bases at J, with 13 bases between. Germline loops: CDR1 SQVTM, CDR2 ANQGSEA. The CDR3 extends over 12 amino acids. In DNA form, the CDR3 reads TGCAGCGTACGCAGGGGTGGGCAGCCCCAGCATTTT. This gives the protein CSVRRGGQPQHF.

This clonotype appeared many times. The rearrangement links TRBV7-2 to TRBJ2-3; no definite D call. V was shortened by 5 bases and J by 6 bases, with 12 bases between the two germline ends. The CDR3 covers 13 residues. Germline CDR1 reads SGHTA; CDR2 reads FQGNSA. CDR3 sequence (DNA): TGTGCCAGCAGCCGTTCAGGCTGGGATACGCAGTATTTT. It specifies CASSRSGWDTQYF.

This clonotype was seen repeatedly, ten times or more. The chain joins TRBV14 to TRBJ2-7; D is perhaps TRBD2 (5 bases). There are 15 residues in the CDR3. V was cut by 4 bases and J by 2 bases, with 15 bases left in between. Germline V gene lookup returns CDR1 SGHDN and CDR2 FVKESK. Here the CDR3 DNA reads TGTGCCAGCAGCCCCTGGATGGACTCTACCTACGAGCAGTACTTC. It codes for CASSPWMDSTYEQYF.

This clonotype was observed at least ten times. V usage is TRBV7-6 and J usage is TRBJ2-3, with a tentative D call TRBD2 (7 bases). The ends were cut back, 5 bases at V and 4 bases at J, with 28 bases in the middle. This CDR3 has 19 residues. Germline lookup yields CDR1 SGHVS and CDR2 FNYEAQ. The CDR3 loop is CASSPEGVGGREGADTQYF. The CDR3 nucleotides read TGTGCCAGCAGCCCCGAGGGGGTCGGCGGGAGAGAAGGGGCAGATACGCAGTATTTT.

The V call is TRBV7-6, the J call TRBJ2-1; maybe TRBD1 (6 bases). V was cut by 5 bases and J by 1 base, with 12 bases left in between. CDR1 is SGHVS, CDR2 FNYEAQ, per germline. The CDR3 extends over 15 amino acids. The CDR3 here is CASSALTGSYNEQFF. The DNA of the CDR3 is TGTGCCAGCAGCGCACTCACAGGGTCCTACAATGAGCAGTTCTTC.

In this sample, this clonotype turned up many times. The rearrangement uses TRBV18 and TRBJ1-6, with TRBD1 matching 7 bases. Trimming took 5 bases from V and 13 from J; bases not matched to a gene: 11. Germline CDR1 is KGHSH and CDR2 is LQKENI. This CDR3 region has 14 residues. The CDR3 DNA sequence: TGTGCCAGCTCAGGAGCCCACGGGACAGATCCCCTCCACTTT. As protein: CASSGAHGTDPLHF. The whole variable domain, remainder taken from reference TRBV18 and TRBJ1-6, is NAGVMQNPRHLVRRRGQEARLRCSPMKGHSHVYWYRQLPEEGLKFMVYLQKENIIDESGMPKERFSAEFPKEGPSILRIQQVVRGDSAAYFCASSGAHGTDPLHFGNGTRLTVT.